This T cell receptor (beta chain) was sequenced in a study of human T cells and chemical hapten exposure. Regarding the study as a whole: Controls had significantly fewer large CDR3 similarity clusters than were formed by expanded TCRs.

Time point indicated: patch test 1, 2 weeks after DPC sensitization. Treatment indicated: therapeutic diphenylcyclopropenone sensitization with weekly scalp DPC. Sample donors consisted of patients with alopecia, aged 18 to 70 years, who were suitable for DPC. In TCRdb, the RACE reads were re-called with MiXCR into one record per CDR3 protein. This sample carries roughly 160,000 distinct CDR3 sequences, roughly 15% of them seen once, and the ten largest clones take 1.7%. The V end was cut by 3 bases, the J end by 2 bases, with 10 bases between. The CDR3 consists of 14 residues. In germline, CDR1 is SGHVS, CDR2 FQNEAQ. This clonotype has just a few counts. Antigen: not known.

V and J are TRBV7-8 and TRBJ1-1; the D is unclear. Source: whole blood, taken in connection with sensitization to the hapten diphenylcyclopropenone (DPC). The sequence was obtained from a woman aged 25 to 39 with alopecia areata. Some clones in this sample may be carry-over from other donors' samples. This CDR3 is CASSFRHVNTEAFF. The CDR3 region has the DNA TGTGCCAGCAGCTTCAGGCACGTAAACACTGAAGCTTTCTTT. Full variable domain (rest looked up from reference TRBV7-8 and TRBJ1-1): GAGVSQSPRYKVAKRGQDVALRCDPISGHVSLFWYQQALGQGPEFLTYFQNEAQLDKSGLPSDRFFAERPEGSVSTLKIQRTQQEDSAVYLCASSFRHVNTEAFFGQGTRLTVV.